Listed below are T cell receptor beta chains from one sample, sequenced in a study of cytomegalovirus exposure and HLA in healthy donors. The method was immunoSEQ multiplex PCR; TCRdb's version includes in-frame clones alone and lacks a portion of them. The data hold about 130,000 clones, with 83% observed a single time. Sequenced material: PBMCs. The source is a girl aged 2 to 10 in good health and CMV-seronegative. The conserved cysteine and the conserved F or W are not part of the CDR3 here. Size is stated for part of the rows, as once, few or many counts, or as a class when the clone is expanded.

TRBJ2-1 | . | TRBV30 | AWLPSGEQF
TRBJ2-7 | . | TRBV11-3 | ASSPRTGTYEQY
TRBJ1-1 | once | TRBV5-1 | ASTMGSGEAF
TRBJ1-2 | once | TRBV6-1 | ASSVQPTGYSGGYT
TRBJ2-1 | . | TRBV12-5 | ASGFPPGGAYNEQF
TRBJ1-2 | . | TRBV9 | ASSSQGNYGYT
TRBJ2-3 | . | TRBV5-6 | ASSLGATDTQY
TRBJ2-1 | . | TRBV11-3 | ASMGLNNEQF
TRBJ2-7 | . | TRBV4-1 | ASSQERSSFYEQY
TRBJ1-1 | . | TRBV15 | ATSRGLQGSEAF
TRBJ2-7 | . | TRBV5-6 | ASSKGWEQY
TRBJ2-3 | . | TRBV7-2 | ASSSHSGVTDTQY
TRBJ2-5 | once | TRBV15 | ATSRAGTGLQETQY
TRBJ1-4 | . | TRBV7-9 | ASSLGHPNEKLF
TRBJ2-7 | . | TRBV28 | ASTFVTSGKVRLLEQY
TRBJ1-2 | once | TRBV7-2 | ASSSRTGGLSGYT
TRBJ2-3 | . | TRBV2 | ASRGLAGDSLITDTQY
TRBJ1-4 | . | TRBV2 | ASSPPGEVGNEKLF
TRBJ2-5 | . | TRBV27 | ASSLGAGASTETQY
TRBJ2-1 | . | TRBV10-3 | AMSSSGRAEGEQF
TRBJ1-1 | . | TRBV18 | ASSPLAGGRNTEAF
TRBJ2-7 | . | TRBV28 | ASTLGAMAYEQY
TRBJ2-7 | . | TRBV6-5 | ASSYGQESSYEQY
TRBJ2-3 | . | TRBV6-5 | ASSQSGLVDTQY
TRBJ2-3 | few | TRBV2 | ASPLVPEQGSADTQY
TRBJ2-3 | once | TRBV25-1 | ASSEGQQTDTQY
TRBJ2-2 | . | TRBV28 | ASSSGQAHTGELF
TRBJ2-2 | . | TRBV19 | ASSIIGTPGGWELF
TRBJ2-7 | . | TRBV30 | AWSVRFYEQY
TRBJ2-6 | . | TRBV29-1 | SVDGGIEGANVLT
TRBJ2-2 | . | TRBV4-1 | ASSPRQGMNTGELF
TRBJ1-1 | once | TRBV29-1 | SIYDPGRDTEAF
TRBJ2-3 | . | TRBV9 | ASSEEGLTDTQY
TRBJ1-2 | . | TRBV5-8 | ASSLAGATWGYT
TRBJ2-7 | . | TRBV27 | ASRTGGTGDFEQY
TRBJ1-1 | . | TRBV28 | ASSPPGDREVWNTEAF
TRBJ2-5 | . | TRBV9 | ASSVDRRAETQY
TRBJ1-4 | few | TRBV4-2 | ASSQETGQGGEKLF
TRBJ1-6 | . | TRBV30 | AWRGARSPLH
TRBJ1-2 | . | TRBV10-3 | AISEFHNGYT
TRBJ2-1 | once | TRBV6-1 | ASSERTSGSDEQF
TRBJ1-2 | . | TRBV5-6 | ASSLDRALYGYT
TRBJ2-1 | . | TRBV7-8 | ASTLRAGGPLF
TRBJ2-7 | . | TRBV28 | ASSSPGKNSYEQY
TRBJ2-1 | . | TRBV28 | ASSLYNEQF
TRBJ2-3 | . | TRBV6-4 | ASSDGQATDTQY
TRBJ2-1 | . | TRBV5-1 | ASSWGTGPYNEQF
TRBJ2-2 | . | TRBV28 | AIQGTSGRIGTGELF
TRBJ1-4 | few | TRBV7-7 | ASSPPGTGKREKLF
TRBJ1-1 | . | TRBV2 | ASRWDRGDGTEAF
TRBJ1-6 | . | TRBV6-4 | ASSEFGDSGNSPLH